This TCR beta chain was sequenced in a study of cytomegalovirus exposure and HLA in healthy donors. At the level of the study: Counted in an early data release were about 85 million unique TCRs from HLA-typed donors. Study results and limitations: Across donors, sequencing depth was assumed by presence/absence analyses to be roughly uniform. In terms of immune exposure information, only CMV serostatus was available.

The PCR used 60 Vbeta and 13 Jbeta primers. Libraries were prepared by immunoSEQ multiplex PCR; TCRdb keeps only in-frame clonotypes and omits some of them. The sample's table shows approximately 140,000 clones. A word on this clone: Its antigen is still unknown.

V lost 7 bases and J lost 9; bases outside the gene matches: 8. Germline values: CDR1 LNHDA, CDR2 SQIVND (reference sequence). The CDR3 consists of 13 residues. The clonotype originates from a woman between 45 and 60 years old in good health and CMV-seronegative. The sequenced sample consisted of PBMCs. J is TRBJ2-1 and V is TRBV19, with 8 bases lining up with TRBD2. DNA for the CDR3: TGTGCCAGTACCCCAGCGGGGGTGGGTGAGCAGTTCTTC. It codes for CASTPAGVGEQFF.